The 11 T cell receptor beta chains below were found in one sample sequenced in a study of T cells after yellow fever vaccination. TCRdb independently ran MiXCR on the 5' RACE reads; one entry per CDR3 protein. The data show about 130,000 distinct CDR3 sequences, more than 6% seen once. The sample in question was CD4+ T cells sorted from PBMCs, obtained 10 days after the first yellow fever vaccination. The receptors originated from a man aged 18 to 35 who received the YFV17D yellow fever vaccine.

The CDR3 reads CASSFVSWGPPLHF. DNA for the CDR3: TGTGCCAGCAGTTTCGTTTCCTGGGGGCCACCCCTCCACTTT. The V and J genes are TRBV28 and TRBJ1-6, with D possibly TRBD1 on 6 matching bases. CDR3 length equals 14 residues. Germline values: CDR1 MDHEN, CDR2 SYDVKM. The V end lost 3 bases, the J end lost 11 bases, and 14 bases lay between the germline ends.

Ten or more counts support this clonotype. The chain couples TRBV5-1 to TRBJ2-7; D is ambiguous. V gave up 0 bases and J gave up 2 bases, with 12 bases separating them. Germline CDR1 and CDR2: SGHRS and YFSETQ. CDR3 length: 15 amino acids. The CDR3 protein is CASSLGRALTYEQYF. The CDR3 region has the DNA TGCGCCAGCAGCTTGGGAAGGGCCCTAACCTACGAGCAGTACTTC.

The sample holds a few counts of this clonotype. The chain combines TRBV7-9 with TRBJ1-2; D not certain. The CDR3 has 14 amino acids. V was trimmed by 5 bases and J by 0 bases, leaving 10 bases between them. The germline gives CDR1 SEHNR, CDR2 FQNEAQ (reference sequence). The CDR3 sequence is CASSRARTNYGYTF. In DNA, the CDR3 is TGTGCCAGCAGCCGGGCCAGAACTAACTATGGCTACACCTTC.

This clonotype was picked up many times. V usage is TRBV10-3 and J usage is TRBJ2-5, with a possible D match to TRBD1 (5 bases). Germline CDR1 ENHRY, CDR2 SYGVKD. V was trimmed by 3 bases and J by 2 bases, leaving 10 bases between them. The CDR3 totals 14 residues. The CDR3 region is CAISEQETQETQYF. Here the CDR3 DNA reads TGTGCCATCAGTGAACAGGAAACTCAAGAGACCCAGTACTTC.

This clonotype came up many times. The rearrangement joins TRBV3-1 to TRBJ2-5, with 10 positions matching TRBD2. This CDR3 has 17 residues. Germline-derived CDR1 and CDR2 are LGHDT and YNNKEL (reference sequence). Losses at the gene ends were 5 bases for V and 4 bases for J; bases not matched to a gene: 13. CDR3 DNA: TGTGCCAGCAGCTCCCCCGTGGGTAGCGGGGGGCCAGAGACCCAGTACTTC. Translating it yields CASSSPVGSGGPETQYF.

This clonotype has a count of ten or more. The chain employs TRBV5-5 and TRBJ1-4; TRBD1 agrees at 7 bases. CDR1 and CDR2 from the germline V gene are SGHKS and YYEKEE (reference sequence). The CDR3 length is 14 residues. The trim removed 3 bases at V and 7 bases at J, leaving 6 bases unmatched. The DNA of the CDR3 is TGTGCCAGCAGCTCACAGGGGAGCTCTGAAAAACTGTTTTTT. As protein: CASSSQGSSEKLFF.

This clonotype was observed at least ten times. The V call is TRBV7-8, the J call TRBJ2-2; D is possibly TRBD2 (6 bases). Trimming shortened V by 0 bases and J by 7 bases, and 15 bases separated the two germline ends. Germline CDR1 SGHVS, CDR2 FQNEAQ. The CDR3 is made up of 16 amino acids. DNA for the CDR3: TGTGCCAGCAGCTTAGCCCAAAGGACTATGATCGGGGAGCTGTTTTTT. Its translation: CASSLAQRTMIGELFF.

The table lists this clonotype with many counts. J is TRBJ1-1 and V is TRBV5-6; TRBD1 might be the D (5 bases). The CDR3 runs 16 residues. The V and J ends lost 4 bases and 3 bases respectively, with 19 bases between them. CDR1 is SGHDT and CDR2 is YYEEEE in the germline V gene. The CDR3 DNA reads TGTGCCAGCAGCCCTCCGGGCCACCCCAGGGACACTGAAGCTTTCTTT. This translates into CASSPPGHPRDTEAFF.

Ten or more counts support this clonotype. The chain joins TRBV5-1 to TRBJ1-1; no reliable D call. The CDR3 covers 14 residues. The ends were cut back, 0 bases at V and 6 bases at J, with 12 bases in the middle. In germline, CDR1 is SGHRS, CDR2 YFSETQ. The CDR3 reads CASSLGGDPPEAFF. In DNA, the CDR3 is TGCGCCAGCAGCTTGGGTGGGGATCCGCCTGAAGCTTTCTTT.

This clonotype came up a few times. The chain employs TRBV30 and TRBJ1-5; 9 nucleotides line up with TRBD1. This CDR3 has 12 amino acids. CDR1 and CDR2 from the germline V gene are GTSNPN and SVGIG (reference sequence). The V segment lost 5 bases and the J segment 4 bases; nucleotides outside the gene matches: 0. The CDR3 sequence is CAWGTGNQPQHF. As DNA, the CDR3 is TGTGCCTGGGGGACAGGGAATCAGCCCCAGCATTTT.

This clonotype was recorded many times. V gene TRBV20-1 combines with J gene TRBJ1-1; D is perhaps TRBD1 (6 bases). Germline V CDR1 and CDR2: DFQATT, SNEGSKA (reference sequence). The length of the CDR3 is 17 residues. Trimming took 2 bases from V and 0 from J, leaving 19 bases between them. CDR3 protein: CSARFPGRGRVNTEAFF. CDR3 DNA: TGCAGTGCTAGATTCCCCGGCAGGGGAAGAGTGAACACTGAAGCTTTCTTT.